The 27 T cell receptor beta chains presented below share a single source sample, sequenced in a study of CD8 T cells in ankylosing spondylitis (dated 2017 in TCRdb). To prepare the library, 5' RACE was applied. The run used an Illumina HiSeq 2500. Clones were called with MiXCR by TCRdb after fastp trimmed the public reads at Q25, and only in-frame beta chains were retained. Every distinct CDR3 protein forms one entry, paired with its most common genes and DNA. The sample includes about 300,000 distinct CDR3 sequences, with about 9.9% observed a single time. Roughly 9% of the sample belongs to the ten largest clones. The sequenced sample consisted of blood, either unsorted or a sorted T cell fraction (not recorded which). The receptors stem from a female donor with ankylosing spondylitis or in good health (not recorded which).

This clonotype was counted at least ten times. The chain combines TRBV20-1 with TRBJ1-2; a weak D match, TRBD1 (5 bases). Trimming took 5 bases from V and 4 from J, leaving 11 bases between them. The CDR3 is 12 residues long. Germline loops: CDR1 DFQATT, CDR2 SNEGSKA (reference sequence). CDR3 region: CSAGGRSYGYTF. For the CDR3, the DNA is TGCAGTGCTGGGGGACGTAGCTATGGCTACACCTTC.

There are a few counts of this clonotype. In DNA, the CDR3 is TGTGCCAGCAGCGGGAGGGACAGTAAAGCTTTTTTCTATGGCTACACCTTC. It codes for CASSGRDSKAFFYGYTF. The rearrangement joins TRBV11-2 to TRBJ1-2; 7 bases map to TRBD1. Germline V gives CDR1 SGHAT, CDR2 FQNNGV. Losses at the gene ends were 5 bases for V and 4 bases for J; bases not matched to a gene: 16. The CDR3 contains 17 residues.

V gene TRBV7-9 combines with J gene TRBJ2-1, with 7 bases matching TRBD1. Germline V gives CDR1 SEHNR, CDR2 FQNEAQ (reference sequence). V lost 4 bases, J lost 7 bases, and 10 bases stayed unmatched. The CDR3 has 15 residues. The CDR3 reads CASSSYDRDFNEQFF. The DNA for the CDR3 is TGTGCCAGCAGCTCTTACGACAGGGATTTTAATGAGCAGTTCTTC. Combining the CDR3 with reference TRBV7-9 and TRBJ2-1 gives the whole variable domain DTGVSQNPRHKITKRGQNVTFRCDPISEHNRLYWYRQTLGQGPEFLTYFQNEAQLEKSRLLSDRFSAERPKGSFSTLEIQRTEQGDSAMYLCASSSYDRDFNEQFFGPGTRLTVL.

This clonotype was picked up many times. The rearrangement joins TRBV6-5 to TRBJ2-5; no clear D gene. Trimming removed 0 bases from V and 1 base from J, with 6 bases in between. The germline gives CDR1 MNHEY, CDR2 SVGAGI. This CDR3 is built from 14 residues. The CDR3 region has the DNA TGTGCCAGCAGTTACTCACGTTTCCAAGAGACCCAGTACTTC. Amino acids: CASSYSRFQETQYF.

V and J are TRBV5-6 and TRBJ2-4, with D possibly matching TRBD2 (5 bases). V gave up 0 bases and J gave up 6 bases, with 13 bases separating them. Germline CDR1 SGHDT, CDR2 YYEEEE. CDR3 length equals 15 residues. The CDR3 DNA sequence: TGTGCCAGCAGCTTGGGGGGAGCAGAAAGAAACATTCAGTACTTC. Residues: CASSLGGAERNIQYF.

This clonotype was seen only a few times. The chain links TRBV10-2 to TRBJ1-4, with D unresolved. This CDR3 region has 13 residues. CDR1 is WSHSY and CDR2 is SAAADI in the germline V gene. V lost 4 bases to trimming and J lost 0 bases, with 3 bases between them. Written as DNA, the CDR3 is TGCGCCAGCAGTGTCGCAACTAATGAAAAACTGTTTTTT. It specifies CASSVATNEKLFF.

This clonotype was picked up many times. The chain recombines TRBV6-1 with TRBJ2-7; tentative D call: TRBD2 (5 bases). V lost 5 bases, J lost 6 bases, and 17 bases lay in between. The germline V gene encodes CDR1 MNHNS and CDR2 SASEGT. This CDR3 contains 14 residues. CDR3 coding DNA: TGTGCCAGCAGTCCCCGGGATAGCTTCTCCGAGCAGTACTTC. This gives the protein CASSPRDSFSEQYF.

To note about this clonotype: No conserved phenylalanine or tryptophan is present at the end of the CDR3, so a read error is the likely explanation. The chain carries TRBV7-6 and TRBJ2-7, with 7 bases aligning to TRBD2. Germline CDR1 SGHVS, CDR2 FNYEAQ. The CDR3 is 16 amino acids. V trimming: 0 bases; J trimming: 6 bases; junction bases outside the gene matches: 11. The CDR3 nucleotides are TGTGCCAGCAGCTTAGCTCGGGGCGGGAGTATGTCCGAGCAGTACTTG. It specifies CASSLARGGSMSEQYL.

The table lists this clonotype with many counts. V gene TRBV20-1 combines with J gene TRBJ1-2, with a weak D call TRBD1 (6 bases). Per germline, CDR1 DFQATT and CDR2 SNEGSKA (reference sequence). The CDR3 covers 14 residues. V lost 7 bases and J 7 bases, leaving 22 bases between the germline ends. The CDR3 is CSVSLGGQLRGYTF. As DNA, the CDR3 is TGCAGTGTTAGTCTCGGGGGCCAGCTTCGTGGCTACACCTTC.

Ten or more counts support this clonotype. The chain employs TRBV20-1 and TRBJ1-5; D gene ambiguous. Trimming pared 7 bases from V and 1 base from J, leaving 14 bases between. CDR1 is DFQATT and CDR2 is SNEGSKA in the germline V gene (reference sequence). The CDR3 loop spans 14 amino acids. The CDR3 DNA reads as TGCAGTGTGGTCATCGGAGGGAGCAATCAGCCCCAGCATTTT. Its translation: CSVVIGGSNQPQHF.

The table lists this clonotype with many counts. V and J are TRBV11-2 and TRBJ2-2; D may be TRBD1 (6 bases). This CDR3 is built from 13 residues. The V gene lost 5 bases and the J gene lost 6 bases, with 10 bases spanning the gap. Germline loops: CDR1 SGHAT, CDR2 FQNNGV. The CDR3, as DNA: TGTGCCAGCAGCCAACAGGGTTCCGGGGAGCTGTTTTTT. It encodes CASSQQGSGELFF.

In this sample, this clonotype turned up many times. In DNA form, the CDR3 reads TGTGCCAGCAGCCAAGATTGGGCCGGTGGACTTCGGCCAGATACGCAGTATTTT. Encoded protein: CASSQDWAGGLRPDTQYF. The chain is built from TRBV4-2 and TRBJ2-3, with D possibly TRBD2 on 5 matching bases. CDR1 is LGHNA and CDR2 is YNFKEQ in the germline V gene. V shed 0 bases and J shed 4 bases, with 20 bases lying between them. The CDR3 spans 18 residues.

V and J are TRBV7-2 and TRBJ1-5, with D perhaps TRBD1 (5 bases). V dropped 2 bases and J dropped 5 bases, with 13 bases sitting between them. CDR3 length equals 15 residues. CDR1 and CDR2 (germline): SGHTA, FQGNSA. The CDR3 sequence: CASSLWDRGDQPQHF. The CDR3, as DNA: TGTGCCAGCAGCTTATGGGACCGGGGGGATCAGCCCCAGCATTTT. Using reference TRBV7-2 and TRBJ1-5 for the parts outside the CDR3, the full variable domain is GAGVSQSPSNKVTEKGKDVELRCDPISGHTALYWYRQSLGQGLEFLIYFQGNSAPDKSGLPSDRFSAERTGGSVSTLTIQRTQQEDSAVYLCASSLWDRGDQPQHFGDGTRLSIL.

This clonotype was counted ten times or more. The gene calls are TRBV10-2 and TRBJ2-1; D possibly corresponds to TRBD1 (6 bases). Germline CDR1 reads WSHSY; CDR2 reads SAAADI. This CDR3 spans 14 amino acids. The ends were cut back, 0 bases at V and 7 bases at J, with 10 bases in the middle. In nucleotides, the CDR3 is TGCGCCAGCAGTGAGTCGGGGGCTCAAAATGAGCAGTTCTTC. This encodes CASSESGAQNEQFF.

This clonotype was recorded at least ten times. The rearrangement uses TRBV6-5 and TRBJ1-3; D is unclear. The CDR3 length is 16 residues. The V end lost 1 base, the J end lost 0 bases, and 10 bases lay between the germline ends. The germline CDR1 and CDR2 sequences are MNHEY and SVGAGI. The CDR3 nucleotides are TGTGCCAGCAGTTACTTTCCAGGTACCTCTGGAAACACCATATATTTT. Protein sequence: CASSYFPGTSGNTIYF.

This clonotype was detected ten times or more. This rearrangement joins TRBV12-3 or TRBV12-4 to TRBJ2-5, with D possibly TRBD2 on 5 matching bases. The CDR3 has 16 residues. V gave up 6 bases and J gave up 0 bases, with 17 bases separating them. CDR3 nucleotide sequence: TGTGCCAGCAGCCGCGGGTGGGGAAGTGACCAAGAGACCCAGTACTTC. Encoded protein: CASSRGWGSDQETQYF.

This sequence joins TRBV5-1 and TRBJ2-4; 12 positions match TRBD2. This CDR3 region has 16 residues. With V trimmed by 4 bases and J by 8 bases, 10 bases remained unmatched. Per the germline V gene, CDR1 is SGHRS and CDR2 is YFSETQ. The CDR3 DNA reads as TGCGCCAGCAGCCCCCTTTCGACTAGCGGGAGCGACATTCAGTACTTC. This codes for CASSPLSTSGSDIQYF.

This clonotype has a count of ten or more. This CDR3 is CASSLSGQGHSYEQYF. CDR3 DNA: TGTGCCAGCAGCTTGTCTGGGCAGGGGCACTCCTACGAGCAGTACTTC. V is TRBV11-2 and J is TRBJ2-7; D is perhaps TRBD1 (6 bases). This CDR3 comprises 16 residues. V gave up 3 bases and J gave up 0 bases, with 15 bases separating them. Germline values: CDR1 SGHAT, CDR2 FQNNGV.

This clonotype was found once. A read error is possible here, since a much larger clone lies one base away. This chain joins TRBV12-3 or TRBV12-4 and TRBJ2-1, with 11 bases lining up with TRBD2. The CDR3 totals 16 residues. CDR3 bases: TGTACCAGCAGTTCCCCACTAGCGGGAGACTACAATGAGCAGTTCTTC. Translation gives CTSSSPLAGDYNEQFF.

The chain uses TRBV12-3 or TRBV12-4 and TRBJ2-1; D ambiguous. The CDR3 has 15 amino acids. Trimming shortened V by 6 bases and J by 0 bases, and 12 bases separated the two germline ends. The CDR3 DNA reads TGTGCCAGCAGCTCCGAGGAACACTCCTACAATGAGCAGTTCTTC. It specifies CASSSEEHSYNEQFF.

The rearrangement joins TRBV2 to TRBJ2-1; D is tentatively TRBD1 or TRBD2 (5 bases each). This CDR3 is built from 13 residues. Germline loops: CDR1 SNHLY, CDR2 FYNNEI. The V and J ends lost 7 bases and 9 bases respectively, with 16 bases between them. CDR3 DNA: TGTGCCAGCACCCGAACCTGGGGGAGTGAGCAGTTCTTC. Translated: CASTRTWGSEQFF.

On this clonotype itself: A read error is possible here, since a much larger clone lies one base away. The chain combines TRBV7-2 with TRBJ2-1; the D is unclear. CDR1 SGHTA and CDR2 FQGNSA come from the germline V gene. The CDR3 sequence is 11 residues long. The chain's CDR3 is CAGSPDWAPFF. In DNA form, the CDR3 reads TGTGCCGGCAGCCCCGACTGGGCCCCGTTCTTC.

Only a few counts were recorded for this clonotype. J is TRBJ2-3 and V is TRBV6-2 or TRBV6-3; 9 bases agree with TRBD2. Trimming at V came to 2 bases and at J to 4 bases, leaving 10 bases not matched to a gene. Germline CDR1 MNHEY, CDR2 SVGEGT. The CDR3 spans 17 residues. The CDR3 spells CASSYDRGRGDADTQYF. CDR3 sequence (DNA): TGTGCCAGCAGTTACGATCGCGGGAGGGGCGACGCAGATACGCAGTATTTT.

This clonotype was seen more than once but under ten times. J is TRBJ2-4 and V is TRBV20-1; 10 bases fit TRBD2. Germline V gives CDR1 DFQATT, CDR2 SNEGSKA (reference sequence). The CDR3 is made up of 17 amino acids. V shed 1 base and J 0 bases; nucleotides not matched to a gene: 6. The CDR3 here is CSARGGTSGIAKNIQYF. The CDR3 DNA reads as TGCAGTGCTAGAGGGGGTACTAGCGGGATAGCCAAAAACATTCAGTACTTC.

This clonotype was observed at least ten times. The V gene is TRBV20-1, the J gene TRBJ2-3; the D gene is possibly TRBD1 (5 bases). There are 15 residues in the CDR3. The V end was cut by 4 bases, the J end by 1 base, with 15 bases between. The germline V gene encodes CDR1 DFQATT and CDR2 SNEGSKA (reference sequence). For the CDR3, the DNA is TGCAGTGCTACAGGGAAGAGGAGAGGCACAGATACGCAGTATTTT. It codes for CSATGKRRGTDTQYF.

This clonotype has at least ten counts. The rearrangement links TRBV20-1 to TRBJ2-1; TRBD2 matches 8 bases. Germline V gene data show CDR1 as DFQATT and CDR2 as SNEGSKA (reference sequence). This CDR3 spans 15 amino acids. The J segment lost 0 bases and the V segment lost 5 bases, leaving 6 bases of the junction unmatched. CDR3 in amino acids: CSACSGELSYNEQFF. In nucleotides, the CDR3 is TGCAGTGCTTGTAGCGGGGAACTCTCCTACAATGAGCAGTTCTTC.

This clonotype was detected ten times or more. The chain couples TRBV28 to TRBJ1-5; D unresolved. The V and J ends lost 2 bases and 5 bases respectively, with 13 bases between them. In germline, CDR1 is MDHEN, CDR2 SYDVKM. The CDR3 contains 15 residues. The CDR3 loop is CASSLRGLSHQPQHF. The CDR3 DNA reads as TGTGCCAGCAGTTTAAGAGGACTGTCACATCAGCCCCAGCATTTT.